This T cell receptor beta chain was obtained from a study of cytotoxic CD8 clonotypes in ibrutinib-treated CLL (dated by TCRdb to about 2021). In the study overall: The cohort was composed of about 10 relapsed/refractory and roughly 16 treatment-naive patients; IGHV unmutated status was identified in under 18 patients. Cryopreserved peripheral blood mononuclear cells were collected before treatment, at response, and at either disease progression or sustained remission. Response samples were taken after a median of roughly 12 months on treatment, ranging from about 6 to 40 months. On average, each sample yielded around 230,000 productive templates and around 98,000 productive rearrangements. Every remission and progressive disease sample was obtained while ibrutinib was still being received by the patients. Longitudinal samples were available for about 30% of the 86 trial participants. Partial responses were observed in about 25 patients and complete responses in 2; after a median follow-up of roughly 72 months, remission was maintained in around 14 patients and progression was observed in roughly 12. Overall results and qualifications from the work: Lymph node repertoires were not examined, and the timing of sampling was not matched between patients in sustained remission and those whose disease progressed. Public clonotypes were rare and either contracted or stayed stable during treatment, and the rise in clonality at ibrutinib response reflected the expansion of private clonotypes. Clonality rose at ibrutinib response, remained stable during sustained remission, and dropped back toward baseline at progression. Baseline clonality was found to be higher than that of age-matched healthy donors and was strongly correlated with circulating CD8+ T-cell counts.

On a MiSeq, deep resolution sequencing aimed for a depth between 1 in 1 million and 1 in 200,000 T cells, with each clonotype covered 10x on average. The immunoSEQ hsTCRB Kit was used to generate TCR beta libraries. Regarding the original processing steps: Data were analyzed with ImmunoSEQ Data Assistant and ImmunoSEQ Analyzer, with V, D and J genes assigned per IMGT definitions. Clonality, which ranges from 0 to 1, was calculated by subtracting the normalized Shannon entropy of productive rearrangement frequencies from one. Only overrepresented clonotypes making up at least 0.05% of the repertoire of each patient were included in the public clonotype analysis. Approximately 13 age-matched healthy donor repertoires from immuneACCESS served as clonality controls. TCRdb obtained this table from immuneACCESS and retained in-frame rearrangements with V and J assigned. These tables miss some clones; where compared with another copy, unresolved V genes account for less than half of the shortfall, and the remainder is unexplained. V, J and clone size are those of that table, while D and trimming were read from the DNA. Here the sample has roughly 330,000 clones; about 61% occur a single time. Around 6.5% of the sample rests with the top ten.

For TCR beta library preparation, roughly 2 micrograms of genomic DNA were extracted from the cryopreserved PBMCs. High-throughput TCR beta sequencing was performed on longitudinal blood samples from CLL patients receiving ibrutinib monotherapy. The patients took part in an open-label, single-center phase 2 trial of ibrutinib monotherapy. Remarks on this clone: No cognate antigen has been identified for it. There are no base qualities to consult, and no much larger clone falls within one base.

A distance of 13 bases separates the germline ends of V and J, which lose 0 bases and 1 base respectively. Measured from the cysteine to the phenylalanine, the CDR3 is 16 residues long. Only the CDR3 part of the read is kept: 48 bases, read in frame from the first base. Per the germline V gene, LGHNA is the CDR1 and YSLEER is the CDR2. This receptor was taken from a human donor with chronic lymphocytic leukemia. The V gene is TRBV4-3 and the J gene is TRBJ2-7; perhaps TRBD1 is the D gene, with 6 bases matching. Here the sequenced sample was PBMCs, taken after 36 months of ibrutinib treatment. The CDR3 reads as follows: CASSQDRGFSSYEQYF. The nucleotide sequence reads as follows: TGCGCCAGCAGCCAAGATAGGGGGTTCTCTTCCTACGAGCAGTACTTC.